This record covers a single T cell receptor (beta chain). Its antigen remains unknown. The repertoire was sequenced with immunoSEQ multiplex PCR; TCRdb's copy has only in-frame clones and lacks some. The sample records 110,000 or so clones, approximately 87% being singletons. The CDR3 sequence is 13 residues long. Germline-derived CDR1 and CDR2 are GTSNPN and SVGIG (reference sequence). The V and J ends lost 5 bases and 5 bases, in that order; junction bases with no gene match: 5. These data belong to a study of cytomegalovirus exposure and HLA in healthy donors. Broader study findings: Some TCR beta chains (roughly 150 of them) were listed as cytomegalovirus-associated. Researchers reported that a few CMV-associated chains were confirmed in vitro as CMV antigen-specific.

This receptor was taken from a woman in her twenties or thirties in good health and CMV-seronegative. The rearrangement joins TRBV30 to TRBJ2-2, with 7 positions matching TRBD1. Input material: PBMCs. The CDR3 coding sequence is TGTGCCTGGGACAGGGTTGGAACCGGGGAGCTGTTTTTT. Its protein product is CAWDRVGTGELFF.